Given below is one TCR beta chain in context. Its antigen is currently unknown. This record comes from a study of early T cells in non-severe SARS-CoV-2 infection. Whole-study context: Bulk RNA from unsorted whole blood was sequenced; chains were unpaired. The study's findings and limits: Lookups in VDJdb leaned toward anti-spike CD8 responses and missed private and CD4 specificities.

The TCR library protocol attached unique molecular identifiers to the individual cDNA molecules. TCRdb re-derived calls from the 5' RACE reads in MiXCR, one entry per CDR3 protein. This sample has some 54,000 distinct CDR3 sequences, with 10% found just once. The germline V gene has CDR1 SGHRS and CDR2 YFSETQ. With 7 bases removed from V and 6 bases from J, the gap between germline ends came to 10 bases. The length of the CDR3 is 12 residues. The rearrangement links TRBV5-1 to TRBJ2-2; tentatively, D is TRBD2 (5 bases). The sample taken for sequencing was whole blood. The clonotype comes from an adult who was a healthcare worker with PCR-confirmed SARS-CoV-2 infection or an uninfected control (not recorded which). The CDR3 DNA reads TGCGCCAGCCGTCCGGGGTCCGGGGAGCTGTTTTTT. Protein: CASRPGSGELFF.